The TCR beta chain described here comes from a study of blood T cell repertoires in COVID-19. Study-level information: Donors in the United States, Italy and Spain gave samples during acute or convalescent COVID-19.

Germline trimming cut 4 bases from V and 4 bases from J; bases unmatched to any gene: 6. Germline lookup yields CDR1 SGHRS and CDR2 YFSETQ. The CDR3 extends over 15 amino acids. Generated by immunoSEQ multiplex PCR, the TCRdb table keeps only in-frame clones and is missing some. The sample has about 200,000 clones, approximately 80% seen once. Participant ages covered roughly 18 to 89 years across some 25 US areas. Clinical history reported by participants formed the basis on which cohorts were assigned. The chain recombines TRBV5-1 with TRBJ2-1; 9 bases agree with TRBD2. The origin of this receptor is a middle-aged woman with acute COVID-19. Material for sequencing was PBMCs or T cells enriched from blood (not recorded which). Here the CDR3 DNA reads TGCGCCAGCAGCCCGGGACTAGCTAATTACAATGAGCAGTTCTTC. This encodes CASSPGLANYNEQFF.